The entry below describes one T cell receptor beta chain. The antigen it binds to is not known. The record has no base qualities; no much larger clone is one base away. The data were obtained in a study of blood T cell repertoires in COVID-19 (dated by TCRdb to 2018 to 2020). For the wider study: Samples from collaborators originated in the United States, Italy and Spain and spanned both the acute and convalescent phases of COVID-19. Where available, HLA class I and class II types were obtained from metadata supplied by the sample provider rather than from assay-based typing. The dataset comprised deeply sampled blood TCRbeta repertoires from subjects exposed to, actively infected with, or recovered from COVID-19. Samples came from the ongoing ImmuneRACE study (first 160 participants) plus 1,254 subjects from 6 global collaborators. The sample metadata nearly always contained a de-identified subject ID, COVID-19 status, age in years and sex. The repertoires were made available in a free public database intended to serve as a resource for research on the immune response to SARS-CoV-2. The material from the prospective study consisted of cDNA or gDNA derived from T cells, B-cell-depleted T cells, or PBMCs.

General findings and caveats noted by the study authors: The quantity of clinical and demographic metadata differed by source and by participant and was supplied without curation.

TCRbeta CDR3 regions were amplified from genomic DNA using the immunoSEQ Assay, a bias-controlled multiplex PCR. Concerning the study's data processing: The number of nucleated cells in each sample was estimated from the amplification of reference gene primers within the assay. Sequence reads were collapsed and filtered to measure the absolute abundance of every unique TCRbeta CDR3 rearrangement. Productive Simpson clonality was computed per sample as the square root of Simpson's diversity index over productive rearrangements. TCRdb limited this immuneACCESS table to in-frame rearrangements with V and J called. A share of clones is missing; checked studies link under half to unresolved V genes, and the rest is unexplained. V, J and clone size are those of that table, while D and trimming were read from the DNA. This sample has around 320,000 clones in its table, and roughly 90% of those were observed once. Of the sample, less than 3.5% is held by the ten largest clones.

In the prospective study, participants were roughly 18 to 95 years old, resided in under 30 geographic areas of the United States, and were enrolled through a virtual design. Cohort assignment in the prospective study relied on participant-reported clinical history from a screening survey and a study questionnaire. Exposed participants had been in contact, within 2 weeks of entering the study, with a person who had a PCR-confirmed or clinician-diagnosed case of COVID-19. In the prospective study, whole blood, serum and a nasopharyngeal or oropharyngeal swab were collected from each participant by mobile phlebotomists. Prospective study participants could optionally give additional blood draws and questionnaires over a roughly 2-month period. Before DNA extraction, blood samples from the prospective study were shipped at room temperature or frozen. The sequenced material came from PBMCs or T cells enriched from blood (not recorded which). The TCR comes from a woman between 45 and 60 years old who had been exposed to COVID-19.

The nucleotide sequence reads as follows: TGTGCCAGCAGCTTAGGTGTCTCCTCTGGAAACACCATATATTTT. This translates into CASSLGVSSGNTIYF. The chain is made from TRBV7-6 and TRBJ1-3, with no confident D gene call. V lost 1 base and J lost 0 bases; the stretch between them is 7 bases long. From the cysteine through the phenylalanine, the CDR3 covers 15 amino acids. Here the CDR3 DNA is all that survives: 45 bases in frame from base 1. According to the germline V gene, CDR1 reads SGHVS and CDR2 reads FNYEAQ.